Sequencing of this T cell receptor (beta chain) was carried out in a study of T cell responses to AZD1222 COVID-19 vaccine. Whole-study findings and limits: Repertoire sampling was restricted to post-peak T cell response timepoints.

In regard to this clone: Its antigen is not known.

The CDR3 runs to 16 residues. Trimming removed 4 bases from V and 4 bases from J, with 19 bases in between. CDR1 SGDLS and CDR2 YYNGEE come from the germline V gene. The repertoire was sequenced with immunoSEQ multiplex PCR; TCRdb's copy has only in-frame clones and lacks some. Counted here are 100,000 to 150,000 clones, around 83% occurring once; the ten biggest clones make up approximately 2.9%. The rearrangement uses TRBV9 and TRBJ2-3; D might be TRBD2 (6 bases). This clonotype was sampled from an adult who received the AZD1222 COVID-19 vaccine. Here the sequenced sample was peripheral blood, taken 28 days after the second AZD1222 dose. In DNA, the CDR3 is TGTGCCAGCAGCATTCGGGTCGGGGAGGACTCAGATACGCAGTATTTT. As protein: CASSIRVGEDSDTQYF.